Described below is a single T cell receptor (beta chain) sequence and its context. Its antigen is unknown. The record has no base qualities; no much larger clone is one base away. This sample is part of a study of B cell selection in AIRE deficiency (dated by TCRdb to about 2019). In terms of the full investigation: Researchers compared the TCRbeta repertoires of sorted blood CD4+ conventional T cells and regulatory T cells from AIRE-deficient patients with the corresponding repertoires from healthy controls. The TCR-sequenced cohort comprised about five AIRE-deficient APECED patients and about five healthy control donors.

Paper-wide results and their limitations: Sequencing covered only TCRbeta chains, and 36.6% of shared healthy-donor Treg sequences were also present in healthy Tconv, possibly due to differing TCRalpha chains. Shared Treg sequences had shorter CDR3s, reflecting a bias toward rearrangements with few non-templated nucleotide insertions. Of approximately 3,900 shared Treg TCRbeta sequences, under 40% were shared only among healthy donors and around 9% only among patients, suggesting less efficient Treg selection without AIRE. Roughly 30.6% of the Treg TCRbeta sequences shared among healthy donors turned up in patient Tconv cells, suggesting that Treg-biased clones are diverted into the Tconv compartment. TCRBV gene usage, CDR3 length and TCR diversity in Tconv and Treg cells from AIRE-deficient patients were found to be similar to those in cells from healthy donors.

The immunoSEQ platform was used to sequence the TCRbeta chain. The original methods were these. When conventional T cell repertoires were pooled, around 1.2x10^5 distinct in-frame TCRbeta sequences were obtained from patients and 130,000 to 150,000 from healthy donors. Public Treg TCRbeta sequences were defined as those shared by two or more individuals and were then searched for in Tconv repertoires. To test for differences between groups, Mann-Whitney U tests with Bonferroni-Dunn correction were run in GraphPad Prism 7.03. TCRdb retrieved this table from immuneACCESS and kept in-frame rearrangements only. Not all clones are present; in checked studies, unresolved V genes account for under half, and no reason is known for the remainder. V and J calls and clone size are given by that table; D and trimming were obtained from the DNA. For this sample the table gives roughly 25,000 clones, of which just under 97% were detected only once. The ten largest clonotypes hold around 0.26% of the sample.

Spanning cysteine to phenylalanine, the CDR3 consists of 14 amino acids. This entry keeps only the CDR3 DNA: 42 bases, framed from base 1. After removal of 6 bases from V and 7 bases from J, the junction retains 8 bases not matched to a gene. CDR1 and CDR2, looked up from the germline V gene (reference sequence), are MNHEY and SMNVEV. Conventional CD4 T cells were sorted as CD4+CD127+ cells. The control samples were obtained from healthy donors who were not related to the patients. A FACSAria flow cytometer was used to sort the Tconv and Treg cells intended for TCRbeta sequencing. Sorted cells were collected into 5-ml round-bottom polystyrene tubes, and dry cell pellets were frozen at -80°C before sequencing.

The source material was CD4+CD127+ conventional T cells sorted from PBMCs. This chain joins TRBV27 to TRBJ1-4; 7 bases in the junction line up with TRBD1. The receptor was derived from a human donor in good health. CDR3 protein: CASSLDRAGEKLFF. Here is the DNA: TGTGCCAGCAGCTTAGACAGGGCCGGTGAAAAACTGTTTTTT.